The entry below describes one T cell receptor beta chain. Study processing details: Reference gene primer amplification yielded estimated nucleated cell counts. Libraries were prepared by immunoSEQ multiplex PCR; TCRdb keeps only in-frame clonotypes and omits some of them. V and J calls and clone size follow that table, whereas D and trimming were derived from the DNA. The sample carries just over 300,000 clones, roughly 91% recorded once. The germline V gene has CDR1 MNHEY and CDR2 SVGAGI. V lost 6 bases and J lost 5; bases outside the gene matches: 12. The CDR3 consists of 15 residues. The data were obtained in a study of blood T cell repertoires in COVID-19. Across the study: PBMCs, B-cell-depleted T cells, or T cells were the source of the cDNA or gDNA that made up the material.

Sequencing was done on a sample of peripheral blood. V is TRBV6-5 and J is TRBJ1-2, with TRBD1 identical over 7 bases. This sequence was found in a young woman with COVID-19, enrolled during active disease. The CDR3 region is CASSRETTGTYGYTF. Here the CDR3 DNA reads TGTGCCAGCAGCCGAGAGACGACAGGGACGTATGGCTACACCTTC.